The rows below give T cell receptor beta chains drawn from one sample of a study of blood T cell repertoires in COVID-19. TCRdb's copy holds only in-frame clones and misses some; the assay was immunoSEQ multiplex PCR. The sample consists of around 190,000 clones, 88% of them appearing once. Material: peripheral blood. The source of these receptors is a man aged 45-65 years with COVID-19, enrolled during active disease. Both conserved end residues are part of each CDR3. The D gene is left open where the match is weak. The size entry is marked missing in some rows and otherwise reads once, few, many or a size class.

NA	TRBD2	TRBV24-1	TRBJ2-1	TGTGCCACCAGTGATGGAGGGAGGGATGAGCAGTTCTTC	CATSDGGRDEQFF
NA	TRBD1	TRBV19	TRBJ2-5	TGTGCCAGTAGGGACAGGGGGCGAGAGACCCAGTACTTC	CASRDRGRETQYF
few	NA	TRBV4-1	TRBJ1-2	TGCGCCAGCACTAAGATGCAGGCGGAGGAGTATGGCTACACCTTC	CASTKMQAEEYGYTF
NA	TRBD2	TRBV10-3	TRBJ2-3	TGTGCCATCATGGGCGGGGGGACAGATACGCAGTATTTT	CAIMGGGTDTQYF
NA	NA	TRBV11-2	TRBJ1-3	TGTGCCAGCAGCTTACGCAGGGATGGAAACACCATATATTTT	CASSLRRDGNTIYF
NA	NA	TRBV24-1	TRBJ1-2	TGTGCCACCAGTGATTTCGACAGAGACTATGGCTACACCTTC	CATSDFDRDYGYTF
NA	TRBD1	TRBV30	TRBJ1-1	TGTGCCTGGCGGGGACAGGAGAACACTGAAGCTTTCTTT	CAWRGQENTEAFF
NA	NA	TRBV6-5	TRBJ1-3	TGTGCCAGCAGTAACGAAGGGAGGTCTGGAAACACCATATATTTT	CASSNEGRSGNTIYF
NA	NA	TRBV10-2	TRBJ2-7	TGCGCCAGCACCTCGGGACTTCGAAAGCAGTACTTC	CASTSGLRKQYF
NA	TRBD1	TRBV25-1	TRBJ2-2	TGTGCCAGCAGTCCCAGGACAGGGGGCACCGGGGAGCTGTTTTTT	CASSPRTGGTGELFF